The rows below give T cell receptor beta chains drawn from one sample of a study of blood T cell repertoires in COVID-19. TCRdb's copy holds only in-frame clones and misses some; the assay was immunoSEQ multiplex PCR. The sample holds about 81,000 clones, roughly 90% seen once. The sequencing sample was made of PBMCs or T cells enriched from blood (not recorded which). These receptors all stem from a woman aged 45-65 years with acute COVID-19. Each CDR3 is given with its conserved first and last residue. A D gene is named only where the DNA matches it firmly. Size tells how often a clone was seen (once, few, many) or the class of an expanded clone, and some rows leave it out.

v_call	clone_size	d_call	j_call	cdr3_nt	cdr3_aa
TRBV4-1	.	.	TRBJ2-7	TGCGCCAGCAGCCAAGTAGTGGGGCCCTACGAGCAGTACTTC	CASSQVVGPYEQYF
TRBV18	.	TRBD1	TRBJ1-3	TGTGCCAGCTCGCGCCTCGAGACAGGGGGAGACACCATATATTTT	CASSRLETGGDTIYF
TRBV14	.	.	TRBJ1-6	TGTGCCAGCAGCCAAGATGCCGGGACACAGTCACCCCTCCACTTT	CASSQDAGTQSPLHF
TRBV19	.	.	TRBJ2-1	TGTGCCAGTAGTTTTGCTAGCCCGGGGAATGAGCAGTTCTTC	CASSFASPGNEQFF
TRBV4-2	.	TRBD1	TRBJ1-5	TGTGCCAGCAGCCGAGACAGGGAAGATCAGCCCCAGCATTTT	CASSRDREDQPQHF
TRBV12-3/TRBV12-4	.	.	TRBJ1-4	TGTGCCAGCAGGACTGAGACTGAAAAACTGTTTTTT	CASRTETEKLFF
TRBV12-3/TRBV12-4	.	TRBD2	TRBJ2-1	TGTGCCAGCCTTCGGACTAGCTTCAATGAGCAGTTCTTC	CASLRTSFNEQFF
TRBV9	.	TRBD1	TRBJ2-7	TGTGCCAGCAGCCCTGGGACAGGGTTTTCCTACGAGCAGTACTTC	CASSPGTGFSYEQYF
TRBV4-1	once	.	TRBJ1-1	TGCGCCAGCAGCCGGCAGGTTCCGGATGGCACTGAAGCTTTCTTT	CASSRQVPDGTEAFF
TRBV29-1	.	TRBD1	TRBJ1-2	TGCAGCGCCGAGGGACAGACTAACTATGGCTACACCTTC	CSAEGQTNYGYTF
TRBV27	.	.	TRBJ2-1	TGTGCCAGCAGTTTTATTCTGACGGCGGGGTACAATGAGCAGTTCTTC	CASSFILTAGYNEQFF
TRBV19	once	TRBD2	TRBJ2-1	TGTGCCAGTAGAACAACTAGCGGGAGTATGGATGAGCAGTTCTTC	CASRTTSGSMDEQFF
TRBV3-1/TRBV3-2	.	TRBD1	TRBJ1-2	TGTGCCAGCAGCCAACAGACAGGGGCAAGCACCTTC	CASSQQTGASTF
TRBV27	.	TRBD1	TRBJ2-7	TGTGCCAGCAAGGAAGGGACAGGGGGCTACGAGCAGTACTTC	CASKEGTGGYEQYF
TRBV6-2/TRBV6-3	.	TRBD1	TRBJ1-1	TGTGCCAGCAGTTACTCGATCCGACAGGGGCGCGCTGAAGCTTTCTTT	CASSYSIRQGRAEAFF
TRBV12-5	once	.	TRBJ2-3	TGTGCTAGTGGTTACGGGAGCGGCGATACGCAGTATTTT	CASGYGSGDTQYF
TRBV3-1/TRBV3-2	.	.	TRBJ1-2	TGTGCCAGCAGCCCCACGACAGGCGGACTCTATGGCTACACCTTC	CASSPTTGGLYGYTF
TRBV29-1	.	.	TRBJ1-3	TGCAGCGTTGATCGAATCCAGGGGCGAAACACCATATATTTT	CSVDRIQGRNTIYF
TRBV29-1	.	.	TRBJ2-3	TGCAGCGTTGAAGACCCCAAACAGGGTATCCGGACAGATACGCAGTATTTT	CSVEDPKQGIRTDTQYF
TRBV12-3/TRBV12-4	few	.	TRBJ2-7	TGTGCCAGCACCCGCGGGTACGAGCAGTACTTC	CASTRGYEQYF
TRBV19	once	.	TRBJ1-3	TGTGCCAGTAGTGCACTTCACTCTGGAAACACCATATATTTT	CASSALHSGNTIYF
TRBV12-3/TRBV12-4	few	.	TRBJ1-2	TGTGCCAGCAGCTTAGGCCTCGGTGGCTACACCTTC	CASSLGLGGYTF